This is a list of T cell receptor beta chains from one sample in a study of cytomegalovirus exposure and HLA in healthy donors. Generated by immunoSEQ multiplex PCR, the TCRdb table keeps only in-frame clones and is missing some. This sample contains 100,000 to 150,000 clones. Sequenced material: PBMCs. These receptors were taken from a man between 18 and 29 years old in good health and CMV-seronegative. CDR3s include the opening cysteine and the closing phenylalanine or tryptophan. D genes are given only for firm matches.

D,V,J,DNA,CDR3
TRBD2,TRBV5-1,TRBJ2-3,TGCGCCAGCAGCACCTCGGGACTAGCGGGGAGCACAGATACGCAGTATTTT,CASSTSGLAGSTDTQYF
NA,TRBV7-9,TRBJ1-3,TGTGCCAGCAGCTTAGCCCTCTCTGGAAACACCATATATTTT,CASSLALSGNTIYF
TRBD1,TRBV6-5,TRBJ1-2,TGTGCCAGCGGAACAGGGACAGTCTATGGCTACACCTTC,CASGTGTVYGYTF
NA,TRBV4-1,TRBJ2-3,TGCGCCAGCAGTCAACAAGCGGCTGGGCTCGTCACAGATACGCAGTATTTT,CASSQQAAGLVTDTQYF
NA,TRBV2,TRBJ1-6,TGTGCCACCCAGACTATAGGGGGTTCACCCCTCCACTTT,CATQTIGGSPLHF
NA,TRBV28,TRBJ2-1,TGTGCCAGCAGTTGGGGAGCGGATGAGCAGTTCTTC,CASSWGADEQFF
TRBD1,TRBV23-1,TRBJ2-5,TGCGCCAGCAGGGGACAGGTTCGGTCGGCAGAGACCCAGTACTTC,CASRGQVRSAETQYF
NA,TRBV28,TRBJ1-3,TGTGCCAGCAGTCCGGGGACAACGTCTGGAAACACCATATATTTT,CASSPGTTSGNTIYF
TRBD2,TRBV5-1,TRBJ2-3,TGCGCCAGCAGCACTAGCGGAACTAGCACAGATACGCAGTATTTT,CASSTSGTSTDTQYF
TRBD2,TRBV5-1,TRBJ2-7,TGCGCCAGCAGCCCCGGACTAGCGGGAGGGCCGGCGTACTTC,CASSPGLAGGPAYF
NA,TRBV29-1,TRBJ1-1,TGCAGCGTAGCGGGGTTCACTGAAGCTTTCTTT,CSVAGFTEAFF